This paragraph reports one T cell receptor beta chain. What it binds is unknown. These data belong to a study of beta chain features in type 1 diabetes. The study's findings and limits: Whether HLA type affects TCRB rearrangement stayed undetermined in the present work. TCRB CDR3 length was moderately but significantly reduced in all four CD4+ subsets of Type 1 diabetes patients. The study found that naive, central memory and Treg TCRB repertoires appeared more similar in patients than in healthy donors.

Blood was drawn once from each donor into heparinised tubes. The draws averaged roughly 120 mL. Every isolated RNA sample was fully reverse transcribed, so sequencing captured expressed TCRB transcripts. Profiling relied on immunoSEQ multiplex PCR, and the TCRdb table lists in-frame clones only, not all of them. The sample records approximately 260,000 clones, about 23% being singletons. The germline gives CDR1 LNHDA, CDR2 SQIVND (reference sequence). Between the trimmed V and J ends, which lost 5 bases and 4 bases, there was a span of 18 bases. This CDR3 comprises 15 residues. Sequencing was carried out using naive CD4+ T cells from blood. V gene TRBV19 combines with J gene TRBJ2-7; tentative D call: TRBD1 (6 bases). This TCR came from a young woman with type 1 diabetes. CDR3 region: CASSPRGHRVYEQYF. The CDR3 DNA follows: TGTGCCAGTAGTCCCCGGGGCCACAGGGTTTACGAGCAGTACTTC. The full variable domain, completed using reference TRBV19 and TRBJ2-7, is DGGITQSPKYLFRKEGQNVTLSCEQNLNHDAMYWYRQDPGQGLRLIYYSQIVNDFQKGDIAEGYSVSREKKESFPLTVTSAQKNPTAFYLCASSPRGHRVYEQYFGPGTRLTVT.